This TCR beta chain was documented in a study of T cell changes during pregnancy in multiple sclerosis. This clone has just one count. Libraries were prepared by immunoSEQ multiplex PCR; TCRdb keeps only in-frame clonotypes and omits some of them. The sample yields 100,000 to 140,000 clones, approximately 90% seen once. The germline CDR1 and CDR2 sequences are KGHSH and LQKENI. The V and J ends lost 2 bases and 4 bases respectively, with 11 bases between them. There are 14 residues in the CDR3. This specimen consisted of peripheral blood, obtained in the third trimester of pregnancy. V gene TRBV18 combines with J gene TRBJ2-5; D might be TRBD2 (5 bases). This receptor was taken from a female donor in good health, enrolled as a control in a pregnancy study. The CDR3 region is CASSPTLGGETQYF. Here the CDR3 DNA reads TGTGCCAGCTCACCAACGCTAGGAGGAGAGACCCAGTACTTC.